A single T cell receptor (beta chain) is shown here with its context. Its antigen is unidentified. Per germline, CDR1 SEHNR and CDR2 FQNEAQ (reference sequence). The junction had 5 bases not matched to a gene; V was cut back by 5 bases and J by 6 bases. The CDR3 runs to 15 residues. These data are taken from a study of shared clonotypes between healthy human individuals. The overall study: Used for every donor were three CD4 naive, three CD4 memory, two CD8 naive and one CD8 memory plate. Study-wide results and caveats: Non-shared clonotypes displayed generation probabilities falling below those of clonotypes present in all four donors.

The protocol was immunoSEQ multiplex PCR, while the TCRdb copy is restricted to in-frame clones and leaves out a portion. The sample carries more than 2 million clones, nearly 97% recorded once. The origin of this receptor is a man aged 18-30 years in good health. The chain links TRBV7-9 to TRBJ2-1; 12 bases match TRBD2. Sequences were obtained from naive CD4+ T cells sorted from blood. The subset was: CD45RA+ positively selected. The CDR3 protein is CASSGRLAGANEQFF. The CDR3 DNA reads as TGTGCCAGCAGCGGAAGACTAGCGGGAGCCAATGAGCAGTTCTTC.